This T cell receptor beta chain was obtained from a study of follicular helper T cells after annual influenza vaccination. Study background: Days 0, 7 and 28 post-vaccination were the blood draw times.

Trimming shortened V by 2 bases and J by 2 bases, and 6 bases separated the two germline ends. Germline CDR1 reads KGHSH; CDR2 reads LQKENI. This CDR3 contains 13 residues. The time point was: 2014-2015 season, 7 days after vaccination. The data were produced by immunoSEQ multiplex PCR, yet TCRdb's version contains in-frame clones alone and is incomplete. Altogether 12,000 to 15,000 clones are present, roughly 84% being singletons, with the ten largest covering approximately 1.3%. The origin of this receptor is an adult who received the influenza vaccine. The J gene is TRBJ1-2, the V gene TRBV18, with TRBD1 as a possible D gene (5 bases). This sample comprised CXCR5+ CD38- circulating T follicular helper cells from blood, obtained 7 days after influenza vaccination. The subset is: circulating Tfh, non-naive CD4+CXCR5+PD-1+ (ICOS+CD38+ or ICOS-CD38-). The CDR3 nucleotides read TGTGCCAGCTCACCAGACAGAAACTATGGCTACACCTTC. Translated, it gives CASSPDRNYGYTF. Drawing the rest from reference TRBV18 and TRBJ1-2, the complete variable domain is NAGVMQNPRHLVRRRGQEARLRCSPMKGHSHVYWYRQLPEEGLKFMVYLQKENIIDESGMPKERFSAEFPKEGPSILRIQQVVRGDSAAYFCASSPDRNYGYTFGSGTRLTVV.